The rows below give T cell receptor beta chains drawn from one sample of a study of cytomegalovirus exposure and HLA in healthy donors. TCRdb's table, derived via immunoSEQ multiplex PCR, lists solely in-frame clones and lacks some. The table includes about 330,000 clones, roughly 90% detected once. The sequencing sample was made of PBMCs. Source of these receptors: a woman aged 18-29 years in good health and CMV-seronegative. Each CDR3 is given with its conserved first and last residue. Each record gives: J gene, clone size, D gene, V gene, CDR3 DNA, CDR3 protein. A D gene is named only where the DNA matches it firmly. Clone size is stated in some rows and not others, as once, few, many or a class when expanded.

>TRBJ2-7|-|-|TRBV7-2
TGTGCCAGCAGCTTAGCCGGGGCCTACGAGCAGTACTTC
CASSLAGAYEQYF
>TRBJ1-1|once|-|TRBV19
TGTGCCAGTAGTATTACCAGGGAGAACACTGAAGCTTTCTTT
CASSITRENTEAFF
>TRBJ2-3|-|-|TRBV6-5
TGTGCCAGCAGTTACGGCTCTAGCGAGGATACGCAGTATTTT
CASSYGSSEDTQYF
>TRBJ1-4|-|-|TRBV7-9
TGTGCCAGCAGCTTGGAACAGGGAGAACTGTTTTTT
CASSLEQGELFF
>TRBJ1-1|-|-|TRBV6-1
TGTGCCAGCAGCGCCGGCACTGAAGCTTTCTTT
CASSAGTEAFF
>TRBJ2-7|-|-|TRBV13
TGTGCCAGCAGCTCTAGAGACTCACTCGTAGGTGAGCAGTACTTC
CASSSRDSLVGEQYF
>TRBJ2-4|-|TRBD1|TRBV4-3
TGCGCCAGCAGCCAATTACAGGGGGGAAACATTCAGTACTTC
CASSQLQGGNIQYF
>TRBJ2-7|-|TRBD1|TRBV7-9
TGTGCCAGCAGCCCAGCCGGGACAGGCTACGAGCAGTACTTC
CASSPAGTGYEQYF
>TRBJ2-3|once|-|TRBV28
TGTGCCAGCAGTTTAGAGACAGGGAGGACAGATACGCAGTATTTT
CASSLETGRTDTQYF
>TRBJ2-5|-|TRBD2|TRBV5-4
TGTGCCAGCAGCTTGAAGGGTCGCGGGAGAGAGTTTAGAGAGACCCAGTACTTC
CASSLKGRGREFRETQYF
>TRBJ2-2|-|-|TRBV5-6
TGTGCCAGCAGCATGACGGGGGGCCCTAGGACCGGGGAGCTGTTTTTT
CASSMTGGPRTGELFF
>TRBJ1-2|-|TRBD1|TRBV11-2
TGTGCCAGCAGCTCGACAGCCGGGACAGGGTACTATGGCTACACCTTC
CASSSTAGTGYYGYTF
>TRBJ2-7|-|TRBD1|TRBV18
TGTGCCAGCTCACGAGGGGACAGCTCCTACGAGCAGTACTTC
CASSRGDSSYEQYF
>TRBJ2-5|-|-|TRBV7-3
TGTGCCAGCAGCCCCGGAGGCCAAGAGACCCAGTACTTC
CASSPGGQETQYF
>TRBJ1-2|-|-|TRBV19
TGTGCCAGTAGTATATATGAGGGCTTAGTTGGCTACACCTTC
CASSIYEGLVGYTF
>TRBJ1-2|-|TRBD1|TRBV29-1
TGCAGCACCGGACAGGGACTGGCCTATGGCTACACCTTC
CSTGQGLAYGYTF
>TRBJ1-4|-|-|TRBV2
TGTGCCAGCAGAGGGGATATTAATGAAAAACTGTTTTTT
CASRGDINEKLFF
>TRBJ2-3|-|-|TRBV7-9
TGTGCCCTGGGGGGTAGCACAGATACGCAGTATTTT
CALGGSTDTQYF
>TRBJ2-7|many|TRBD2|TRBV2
TGTGCCAGCAGTGATCCGGGGGGACTAGCCTACGAGCAGTACTTC
CASSDPGGLAYEQYF
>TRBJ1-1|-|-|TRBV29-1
TGCAGCGTTCAGGTTATGAACACTGAAGCTTTCTTT
CSVQVMNTEAFF
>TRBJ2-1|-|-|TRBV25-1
TGTGCCAGCAGTGAGGGCCAATACAATGAGCAGTTCTTC
CASSEGQYNEQFF
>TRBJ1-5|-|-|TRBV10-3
TGTGCCATCAGTGCTGGGGCCTCTCTAGACAATCAGCCCCAGCATTTT
CAISAGASLDNQPQHF
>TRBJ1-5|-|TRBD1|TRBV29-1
TGCAGCGTTGGACAGGGGATTGAGCAGCCCCAGCATTTT
CSVGQGIEQPQHF
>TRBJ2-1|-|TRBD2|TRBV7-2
TGTGCCAGCAGCTTAGTGGCTAGCGGAACTTACAATGAGCAGTTCTTC
CASSLVASGTYNEQFF
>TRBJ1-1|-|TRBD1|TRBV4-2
TGTGCCAGCAGCCTCACAGGGGGCGCGGACGCTTTCTTT
CASSLTGGADAFF
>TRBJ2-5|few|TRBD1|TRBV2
TGTGCCAGCAGAGGACAGGGGGTTGCACAAGAGACCCAGTACTTC
CASRGQGVAQETQYF
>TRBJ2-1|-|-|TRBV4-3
TGCGCCAGCAGCCGAGATGGGCGCCTTGAGCAGTTCTTC
CASSRDGRLEQFF
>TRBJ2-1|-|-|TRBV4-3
TGCGCCAGCAGCCAACAGGGTGCCAATGAGCAGTTCTTC
CASSQQGANEQFF
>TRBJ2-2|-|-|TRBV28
TGTGCCAGCAGTTTATCTTCGGGGGAGCTGTTTTTT
CASSLSSGELFF
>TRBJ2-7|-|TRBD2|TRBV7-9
TGTGCCAGCAAACTAGCGGGAGCTTCTTACGAGCAGTACTTC
CASKLAGASYEQYF
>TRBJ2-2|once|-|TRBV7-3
TGTGCCAGCAGCCTCAGGGCCGGGGAGCTGTTTTTT
CASSLRAGELFF
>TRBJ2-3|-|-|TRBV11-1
TGTGCCAGCAGCCAACATCGCGAGGCTACGCAGTATTTT
CASSQHREATQYF
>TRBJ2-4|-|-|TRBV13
TGTGCCAGCAGCCCACAGAGCAAAAACATTCAGTACTTC
CASSPQSKNIQYF
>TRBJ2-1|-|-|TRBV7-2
TGTGCCAGCAGCTTAGTCTATGAGCAGTTCTTC
CASSLVYEQFF
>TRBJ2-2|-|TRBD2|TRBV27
TGTGCCAGCAGTCCCCTCGGGGGGGCCCTAACCGGGGAGCTGTTTTTT
CASSPLGGALTGELFF
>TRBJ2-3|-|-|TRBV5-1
TGCGCCAGCGATAGGGGCGGGATTGGCACAGATACGCAGTATTTT
CASDRGGIGTDTQYF
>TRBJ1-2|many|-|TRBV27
TGTGCCAGCAGTCCCTCCAGGTCCTATGGCTACACCTTC
CASSPSRSYGYTF
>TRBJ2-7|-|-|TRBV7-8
TGTGCCAGCAGCGGCGGGGATTTTGGGAGCTACGAGCAGTACTTC
CASSGGDFGSYEQYF
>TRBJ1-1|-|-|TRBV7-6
TGTGCCAGCAGCTTAGCCAGGAACACTGAAGCTTTCTTT
CASSLARNTEAFF
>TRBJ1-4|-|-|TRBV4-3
TGCGCCAGCAGGGGGTGGGGAAGGGGTGAAAAACTGTTTTTT
CASRGWGRGEKLFF
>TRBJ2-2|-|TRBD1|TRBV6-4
TGTGCCAGCAGTGTACAGGGGGCATCGAACACCGGGGAGCTGTTTTTT
CASSVQGASNTGELFF
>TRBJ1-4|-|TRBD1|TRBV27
TGTGCCACTACGGACAGGGGTGGGGAAAAACTGTTTTTT
CATTDRGGEKLFF
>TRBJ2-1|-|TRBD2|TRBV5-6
TGTGCCAGCAGCTCCGGGACTAGCGGGAGGAATGAGCAGTTCTTC
CASSSGTSGRNEQFF
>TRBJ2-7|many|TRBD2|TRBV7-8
TGTGCCAGCAGCCTCGGACTAGCGGGAGGATACGAGCAGTACTTC
CASSLGLAGGYEQYF
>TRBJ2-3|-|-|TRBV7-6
TGTGCCAGCAGCTTTCTTCAAGGGCGGGACCACACAGATACGCAGTATTTT
CASSFLQGRDHTDTQYF
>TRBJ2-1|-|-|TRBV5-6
TGTGCCAGCAGCTTCGCCCGGTTCAATGAGCAGTTCTTC
CASSFARFNEQFF
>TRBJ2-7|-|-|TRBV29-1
TGCAGCGTTCCGGGCAGGGGTGGCTACGAGCAGTACTTC
CSVPGRGGYEQYF
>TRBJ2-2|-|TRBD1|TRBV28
TGTGCCAGCAGTTTAATGGGACAGGGGCCCTTGACCGGGGAGCTGTTTTTT
CASSLMGQGPLTGELFF
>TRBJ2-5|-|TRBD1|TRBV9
TGTGCCAGCAGCGTAGGGGACAGGGGGCGAGGGGAGACCCAGTACTTC
CASSVGDRGRGETQYF
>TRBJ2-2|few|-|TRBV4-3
TGCGCCAGCAGCCAAGGTCTCGACGGGACTGCCGGGGAGCTGTTTTTT
CASSQGLDGTAGELFF
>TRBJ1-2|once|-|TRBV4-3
TGCGCCAGCAGCCAAGATCGGGAATATGGCTACACCTTC
CASSQDREYGYTF
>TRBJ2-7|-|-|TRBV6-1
TGTGCCAGCAAGGGGGCCTACGAGCAGTACTTC
CASKGAYEQYF
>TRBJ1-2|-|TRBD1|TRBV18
TGTGCCAGCTCACCACTACCCCAGACGGACAGGGGTTTAAGTGGCTACACCTTC
CASSPLPQTDRGLSGYTF
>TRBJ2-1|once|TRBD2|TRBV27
TGTGCCAGCAGTTTGTGGGAGGGACGGAGCTCCTACAATGAGCAGTTCTTC
CASSLWEGRSSYNEQFF